This T cell receptor beta chain was captured by sequencing in a study of vaccination effects on CD4 cells after COVID-19. Sequencing in the ViraFEST assay came after antigen-specific CD4+ T cells had been expanded with viral peptide pools, which were used to stimulate PBMC. Having been cultured for roughly 9 days, the cells underwent CD4+ T cell isolation. Vaccine recipients lacked prior SARS-CoV-2 infection and had negative nucleocapsid antibodies. Peptides at roughly 10 ug/ml and IL-2 at 9 to 10 IU/ml were added to some 2 million PBMC per well. The authors exchanged half the medium for IL-2 medium on days 3 and 7. Comments on this clone: Its antigen is unknown.

V was shortened by 0 bases and J by 7 bases, with 10 bases between the two germline ends. CDR1 and CDR2 from the germline V gene are GTSNPN and SVGIG (reference sequence). CDR3 length: 13 amino acids. Only in-frame clones appear in the TCRdb table, and some are missing; sequencing was by immunoSEQ multiplex PCR. The repertoire holds about 73,000 clones, with approximately 72% as singletons. Overall study findings and caveats: Healthy vaccine recipients' vaccine-induced clones were almost all SARS-CoV-2 mono-reactive. Both infection-induced and vaccine-induced clones contracted markedly at late post-vaccination timepoints.

Here the sequenced sample was CD4+ T cells from PBMCs cultured with HCoV-NL63 spike peptides, taken before COVID-19 vaccination. The source is a human donor who received a COVID-19 vaccine. The chain joins TRBV30 to TRBJ1-5; D gene unclear. The CDR3 region has the DNA TGTGCCTGGAGTGTCCGAGGTAACCAGCCCCAGCATTTT. Its protein product is CAWSVRGNQPQHF.